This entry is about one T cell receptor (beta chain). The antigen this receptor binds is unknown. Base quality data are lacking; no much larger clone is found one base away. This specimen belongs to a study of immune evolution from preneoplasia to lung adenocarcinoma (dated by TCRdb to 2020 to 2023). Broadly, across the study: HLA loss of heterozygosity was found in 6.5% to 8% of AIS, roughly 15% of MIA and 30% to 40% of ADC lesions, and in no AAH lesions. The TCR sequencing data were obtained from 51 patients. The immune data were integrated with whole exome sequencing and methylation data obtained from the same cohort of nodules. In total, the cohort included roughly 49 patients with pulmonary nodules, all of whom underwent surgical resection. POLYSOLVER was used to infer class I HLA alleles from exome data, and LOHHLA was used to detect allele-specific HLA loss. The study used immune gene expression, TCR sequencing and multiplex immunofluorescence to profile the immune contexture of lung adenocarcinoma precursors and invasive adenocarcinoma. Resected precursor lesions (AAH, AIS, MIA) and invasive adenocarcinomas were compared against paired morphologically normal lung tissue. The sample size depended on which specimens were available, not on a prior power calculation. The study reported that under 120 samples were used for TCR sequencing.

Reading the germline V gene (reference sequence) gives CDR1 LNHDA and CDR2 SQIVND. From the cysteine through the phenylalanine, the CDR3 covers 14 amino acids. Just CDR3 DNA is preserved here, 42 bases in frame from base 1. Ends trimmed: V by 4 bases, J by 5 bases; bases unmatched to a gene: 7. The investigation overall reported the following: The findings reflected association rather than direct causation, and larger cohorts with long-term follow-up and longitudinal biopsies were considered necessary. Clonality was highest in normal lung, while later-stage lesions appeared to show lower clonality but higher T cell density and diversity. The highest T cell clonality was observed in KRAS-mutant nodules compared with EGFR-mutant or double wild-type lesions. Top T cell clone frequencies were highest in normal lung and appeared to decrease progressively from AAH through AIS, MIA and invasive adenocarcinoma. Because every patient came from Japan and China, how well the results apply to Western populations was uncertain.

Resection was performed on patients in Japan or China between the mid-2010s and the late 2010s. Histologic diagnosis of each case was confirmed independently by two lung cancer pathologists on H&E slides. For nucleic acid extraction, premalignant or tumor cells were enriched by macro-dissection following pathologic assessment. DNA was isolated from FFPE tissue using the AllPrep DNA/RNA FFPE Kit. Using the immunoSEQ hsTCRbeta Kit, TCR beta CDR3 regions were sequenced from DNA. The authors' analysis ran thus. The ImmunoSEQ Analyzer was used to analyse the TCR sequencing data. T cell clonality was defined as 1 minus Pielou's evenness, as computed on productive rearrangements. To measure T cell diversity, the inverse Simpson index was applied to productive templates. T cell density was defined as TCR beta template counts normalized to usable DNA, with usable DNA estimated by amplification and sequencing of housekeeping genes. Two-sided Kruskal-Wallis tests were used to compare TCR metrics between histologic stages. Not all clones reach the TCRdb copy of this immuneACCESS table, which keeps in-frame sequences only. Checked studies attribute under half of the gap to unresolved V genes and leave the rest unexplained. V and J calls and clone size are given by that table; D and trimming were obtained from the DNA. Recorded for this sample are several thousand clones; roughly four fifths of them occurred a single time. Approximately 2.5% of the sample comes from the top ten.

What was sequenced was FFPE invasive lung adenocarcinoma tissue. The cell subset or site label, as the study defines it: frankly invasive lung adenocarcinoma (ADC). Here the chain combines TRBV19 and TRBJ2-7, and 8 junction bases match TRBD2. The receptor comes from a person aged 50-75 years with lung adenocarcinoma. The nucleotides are TGTGCCAGTAGTAATTTAGCGGGATGGGACGAGCAGTACTTC. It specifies CASSNLAGWDEQYF.